The clone carrying this TCR beta chain was detected a few times. In germline, CDR1 is LNHDA, CDR2 SQIVND (reference sequence). The CDR3 runs 12 residues. The trim removed 1 base at V and 10 bases at J, leaving 1 base unmatched. The protocol was immunoSEQ multiplex PCR, while the TCRdb copy is restricted to in-frame clones and leaves out a portion. In the table there are a few hundred thousand clones, nearly 90% of which are singletons. This sample is drawn from a study of blood T cell repertoires in COVID-19. The wider study: The cDNA or gDNA used as material had been derived from T cells, B-cell-depleted T cells, or PBMCs.

This sequence originates from a woman aged 18 to 35 who had recovered from COVID-19. The genes are TRBV19 and TRBJ1-1; TRBD1 matches 9 bases. Source material: peripheral blood. CDR3 nucleotides: TGTGCCAGTAGTATAGGGGACAGGGTAGCTTTCTTT. Amino acid sequence: CASSIGDRVAFF.